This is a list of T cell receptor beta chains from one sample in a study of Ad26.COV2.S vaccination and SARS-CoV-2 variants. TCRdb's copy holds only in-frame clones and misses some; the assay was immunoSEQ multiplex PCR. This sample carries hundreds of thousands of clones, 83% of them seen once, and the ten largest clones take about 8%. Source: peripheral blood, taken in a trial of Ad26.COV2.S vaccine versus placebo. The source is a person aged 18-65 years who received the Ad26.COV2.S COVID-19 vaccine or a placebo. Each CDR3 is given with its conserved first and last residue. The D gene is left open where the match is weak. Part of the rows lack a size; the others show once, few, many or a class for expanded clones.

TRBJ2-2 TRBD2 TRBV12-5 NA CASGLVTSETGELFF TGTGCTAGTGGTTTGGTCACTAGCGAAACCGGGGAGCTGTTTTTT
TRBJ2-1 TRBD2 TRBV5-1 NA CASSPTSGAYNEQFF TGCGCCAGCAGCCCGACTAGCGGAGCTTACAATGAGCAGTTCTTC
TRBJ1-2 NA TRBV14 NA CASSLNQGRGGYTF TGTGCCAGCAGCCTCAATCAGGGGAGGGGTGGCTACACCTTC
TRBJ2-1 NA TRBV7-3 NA CASSFGIEQFF TGTGCCAGCAGCTTTGGTATTGAGCAGTTCTTC
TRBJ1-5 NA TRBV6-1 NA CASSERGGNQPQHF TGTGCCAGCAGTGAACGCGGGGGCAATCAGCCCCAGCATTTT
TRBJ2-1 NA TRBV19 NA CATELEEGSYNEQFF TGTGCCACCGAACTAGAGGAAGGCTCCTACAATGAGCAGTTCTTC
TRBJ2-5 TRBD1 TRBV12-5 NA CASGFGTGSGETQYF TGTGCTAGTGGTTTCGGGACAGGGAGTGGGGAGACCCAGTACTTC
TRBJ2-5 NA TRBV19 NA CASSAPGRGETQYF TGTGCCAGTAGTGCTCCCGGCCGGGGGGAGACCCAGTACTTC
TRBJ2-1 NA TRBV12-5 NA CASGFGSEQFF TGTGCTAGTGGTTTCGGAAGTGAGCAGTTCTTC
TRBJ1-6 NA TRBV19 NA CASSGGRPSYNSPLHF TGTGCCAGTAGTGGAGGACGGCCCTCCTATAATTCACCCCTCCACTTT
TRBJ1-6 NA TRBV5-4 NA CASSLGYNSPLHF TGTGCCAGCAGCTTGGGTTATAATTCACCCCTCCACTTT
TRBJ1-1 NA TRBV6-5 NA CASSYRAEAFF TGTGCCAGCAGTTACAGGGCCGAAGCTTTCTTT
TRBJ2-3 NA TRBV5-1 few CASSPDASRGTDTQYF TGCGCCAGCAGCCCCGACGCCTCCCGGGGCACAGATACGCAGTATTTT
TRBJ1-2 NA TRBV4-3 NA CASSQDRGASGYTF TGCGCCAGCAGCCAAGATCGGGGGGCAAGTGGCTACACCTTC
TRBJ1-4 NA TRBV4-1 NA CASSQERGQFNEKLFF TGCGCCAGCAGCCAAGAAAGAGGACAGTTTAATGAAAAACTGTTTTTT
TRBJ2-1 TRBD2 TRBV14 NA CASSQDFGGGGEQFF TGTGCCAGCAGCCAAGACTTTGGGGGGGGTGGAGAGCAGTTCTTC
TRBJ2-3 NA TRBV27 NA CASSLGGAGTDTQYF TGTGCCAGCAGTTTGGGCGGGGCAGGCACAGATACGCAGTATTTT
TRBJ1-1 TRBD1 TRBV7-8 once CASRSPGQGYGTEAFF TGTGCCAGCAGATCTCCGGGACAGGGGTATGGGACTGAAGCTTTCTTT
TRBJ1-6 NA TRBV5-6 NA CASSSRQAGNSPLHF TGTGCCAGCAGCTCAAGACAGGCTGGGAATTCACCCCTCCACTTT
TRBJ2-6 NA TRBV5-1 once CASSLVLKTSGANVLTF TGCGCCAGCAGCTTGGTTCTGAAAACGTCTGGGGCCAACGTCCTGACTTTC
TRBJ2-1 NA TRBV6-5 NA CASITSLGYNEQFF TGTGCCAGCATAACGTCTTTGGGGTACAATGAGCAGTTCTTC
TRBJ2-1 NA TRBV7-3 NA CASSLTGDEQFF TGTGCCAGCAGCTTAACGGGGGATGAGCAGTTCTTC
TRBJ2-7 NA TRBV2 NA CASTGGGPEQYF TGTGCCAGCACCGGAGGGGGTCCCGAGCAGTACTTC
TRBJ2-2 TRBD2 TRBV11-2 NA CASSFPSGGATGELFF TGTGCCAGCAGCTTTCCCAGCGGGGGGGCCACCGGGGAGCTGTTTTTT
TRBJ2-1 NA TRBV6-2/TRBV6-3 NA CASSYSDFPPEQFF TGTGCCAGCAGTTACTCGGATTTCCCACCCGAGCAGTTCTTC
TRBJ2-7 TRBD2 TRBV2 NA CASSEERGLQYF TGTGCCAGCAGTGAGGAGCGGGGGTTGCAGTACTTC
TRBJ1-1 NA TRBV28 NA CASSLISWVNTEAFF TGTGCCAGCAGTTTAATCAGCTGGGTGAACACTGAAGCTTTCTTT
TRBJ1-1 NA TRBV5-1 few CASSLGSGASGGAFF TGCGCCAGCAGCTTGGGTTCAGGGGCTTCTGGCGGAGCTTTCTTT
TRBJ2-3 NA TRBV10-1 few CATGERASDTQYF TGCGCCACCGGGGAGCGGGCTTCAGATACGCAGTATTTT
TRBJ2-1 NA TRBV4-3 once CASSQGSTPGNEQFF TGCGCCAGCAGCCAAGGTTCCACACCCGGCAATGAGCAGTTCTTC
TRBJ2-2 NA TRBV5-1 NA CASSLGQQTGELFF TGCGCCAGCAGCTTGGGACAGCAAACCGGGGAGCTGTTTTTT
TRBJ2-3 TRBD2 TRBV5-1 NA CASSLEGGSPADTQYF TGCGCCAGCAGCTTGGAGGGAGGGTCCCCGGCAGATACGCAGTATTTT
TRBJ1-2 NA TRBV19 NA CASSPFGAGVTHGYTF TGTGCCAGTAGTCCCTTCGGGGCGGGGGTTACCCATGGCTACACCTTC
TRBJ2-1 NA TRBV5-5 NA CASSKGVGQYNEQFF TGTGCCAGCAGTAAGGGTGTGGGTCAGTACAATGAGCAGTTCTTC
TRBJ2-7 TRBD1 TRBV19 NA CASSMGTGYYEQYF TGTGCCAGTAGTATGGGGACAGGCTACTACGAGCAGTACTTC
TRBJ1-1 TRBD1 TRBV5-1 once CASSFRTGQSLNAFF TGCGCCAGCAGCTTCCGGACAGGGCAGTCCCTGAACGCTTTCTTT